Listed below are T cell receptor beta chains from one sample, sequenced in a study of identical twins. TCRdb called the 5' RACE reads again in MiXCR, with one record for every CDR3 protein. The profile shows about 530,000 distinct CDR3 sequences, around 20% of them singletons. The data were also submitted as part of a second study, on yellow fever vaccine responses in identical twins.

The source material was CD4+ T cells sorted from blood. All receptors come from a woman between 18 and 30 years old in good health. CDR3s include the opening cysteine and the closing phenylalanine or tryptophan. The order of the fields is clone size, D gene, J gene, V gene, CDR3 DNA, CDR3 protein. The D gene is left open where the match is weak. Rows may omit the clone size; those that give it use once, few, many or a size class.

size: few; D: TRBD1; J: TRBJ1-1; V: TRBV15; DNA: TGTGCCACCAGCAGGACAGGGTTCGGCACTGAAGCTTTCTTT; CDR3: CATSRTGFGTEAFF
size: .; D: TRBD2; J: TRBJ2-5; V: TRBV5-1; DNA: TGCGCCAGCAGCTTGGAACCGGGACTAGCGGGGGAGGAGACCCAGTACTTC; CDR3: CASSLEPGLAGEETQYF
size: .; D: TRBD1; J: TRBJ2-1; V: TRBV2; DNA: TGTGCCAGCAGTGGGACAGGGGGGCTTGAGCAGTTCTTC; CDR3: CASSGTGGLEQFF
size: few; D: .; J: TRBJ2-3; V: TRBV28; DNA: TGTGCCAGCAGTTTATTCCGGAAGGGCACAGATACGCAGTATTTT; CDR3: CASSLFRKGTDTQYF
size: few; D: .; J: TRBJ1-1; V: TRBV29-1; DNA: TGCAGCGTTGCCACAGGCGAACAGCGGGGGACTGAAGCTTTCTTT; CDR3: CSVATGEQRGTEAFF
size: .; D: .; J: TRBJ1-5; V: TRBV5-5; DNA: TGTGCCAGCAGCGAGCTAGGCCCAGGGGAAGGGGGCAATCAGCCCCAGCATTTT; CDR3: CASSELGPGEGGNQPQHF
size: .; D: .; J: TRBJ1-1; V: TRBV18; DNA: TGTGCCAGCTCACCGCGGGTTCAAGGGGCCTCGAACACTGAAGCTTTCTTT; CDR3: CASSPRVQGASNTEAFF
size: .; D: TRBD2; J: TRBJ2-1; V: TRBV12-3/TRBV12-4; DNA: TGTGCCAGCAGGGTTAGCGGGGGGGCAAGGAATGAGCAGTTCTTC; CDR3: CASRVSGGARNEQFF
size: few; D: TRBD1; J: TRBJ2-1; V: TRBV7-6; DNA: TGTGCCAGCAGCCAGGGACAGAATCCCTACAATGAGCAGTTCTTC; CDR3: CASSQGQNPYNEQFF
size: few; D: .; J: TRBJ2-7; V: TRBV5-1; DNA: TGCGCCAGCAGCTTGCAGGGGTCGAGCTCCTACGAGCAGTACTTC; CDR3: CASSLQGSSSYEQYF
size: .; D: .; J: TRBJ2-4; V: TRBV2; DNA: TGTGCCAGCAGCCGGGACCCACCGGCCAAAAACATTCAGTACTTC; CDR3: CASSRDPPAKNIQYF
size: .; D: .; J: TRBJ2-7; V: TRBV7-2; DNA: TGTGCCAGCAGCTTAGGTATGCCAGCACTTTCTCCCGAGCAGTACTTC; CDR3: CASSLGMPALSPEQYF
size: many; D: TRBD2; J: TRBJ2-5; V: TRBV7-8; DNA: TGTGCCAGCAGCCCCTTTCTAGCGGGGATGGATGAGACCCAGTACTTC; CDR3: CASSPFLAGMDETQYF
size: few; D: .; J: TRBJ2-3; V: TRBV7-3; DNA: TGTGCCAGCAGCTCCGCATCTGGCGCAGATACGCAGTATTTT; CDR3: CASSSASGADTQYF
size: .; D: TRBD1; J: TRBJ2-6; V: TRBV4-1; DNA: TGCGCCAGCAGCCAGGACAGGGGGCTTCCCTTCCCCTCAGTTGGGGCCAACGTCCTGACTTTC; CDR3: CASSQDRGLPFPSVGANVLTF
size: .; D: TRBD2; J: TRBJ2-1; V: TRBV5-4; DNA: TGTGCCAGCAGCTTGTTTGGCGGGGGGTCCTACAATGAGCAGTTCTTC; CDR3: CASSLFGGGSYNEQFF
size: many; D: .; J: TRBJ2-7; V: TRBV7-9; DNA: TGTGCCAGCAGCTCATACCGGGTTACCTACGAGCAGTACTTC; CDR3: CASSSYRVTYEQYF
size: few; D: .; J: TRBJ2-7; V: TRBV5-1; DNA: TGCGCCAGCAGCTTGGCTGCCCAAAACTCCTACGAGCAGTACTTC; CDR3: CASSLAAQNSYEQYF
size: few; D: .; J: TRBJ1-1; V: TRBV6-5; DNA: TGTGCCAGCAGTTACGCCGACTCGAACACTGAAGCTTTCTTT; CDR3: CASSYADSNTEAFF
size: .; D: TRBD1; J: TRBJ2-1; V: TRBV19; DNA: TGTGCCAGTAGTGGGACAGGGGGCAACAATGAGCAGTTCTTC; CDR3: CASSGTGGNNEQFF
size: .; D: TRBD2; J: TRBJ2-1; V: TRBV28; DNA: TGTGCCAGCAGAACCCCGGGACTAGCGACCTCCTACAATGAGCAGTTCTTC; CDR3: CASRTPGLATSYNEQFF
size: .; D: .; J: TRBJ2-4; V: TRBV2; DNA: TGTGCCAGCAGTGAACTGGGTATAAACATTCAGTACTTC; CDR3: CASSELGINIQYF
size: few; D: TRBD2; J: TRBJ2-2; V: TRBV12-3/TRBV12-4; DNA: TGTGCCAGCAGTCCAGGGACTAGCGGGAGAGCGAACACCGGGGAGCTGTTTTTT; CDR3: CASSPGTSGRANTGELFF
size: .; D: .; J: TRBJ1-5; V: TRBV15; DNA: TGTGCCACCAGCAGAGGGGGGCGGAATAGCAATCAGCCCCAGCATTTT; CDR3: CATSRGGRNSNQPQHF
size: .; D: TRBD2; J: TRBJ2-1; V: TRBV4-1; DNA: TGCGCCAGCAGCCGGCTACCCGGGACTAGCGGGAGGGTTAATGAGCAGTTCTTC; CDR3: CASSRLPGTSGRVNEQFF
size: few; D: .; J: TRBJ2-1; V: TRBV5-1; DNA: TGCGCCAGCAAAAAGGGGGGGAATGAGCAGTTCTTC; CDR3: CASKKGGNEQFF
size: .; D: TRBD2; J: TRBJ2-5; V: TRBV20-1; DNA: TGCAGTGCTAGTCCTAGCGGGTCGCACCAAGAGACCCAGTACTTC; CDR3: CSASPSGSHQETQYF
size: .; D: .; J: TRBJ2-2; V: TRBV5-6; DNA: TGTGCCAGCAGAGTATTAGGGGGTAGGAACACCGGGGAGCTGTTTTTT; CDR3: CASRVLGGRNTGELFF
size: .; D: .; J: TRBJ2-5; V: TRBV6-5; DNA: TGTGCCAGCAGTTACTCGTATATACAGGACCGCCAAGAGACCCAGTACTTC; CDR3: CASSYSYIQDRQETQYF
size: .; D: .; J: TRBJ2-3; V: TRBV20-1; DNA: TGCAGTGCTAGGGGCCTTGGAGATACGCAGTATTTT; CDR3: CSARGLGDTQYF
size: .; D: .; J: TRBJ2-1; V: TRBV6-4; DNA: TGTGCCAGCAGTGACTCCAGTAGCCACAATGAGCAGTTCTTC; CDR3: CASSDSSSHNEQFF
size: .; D: TRBD1; J: TRBJ2-2; V: TRBV19; DNA: TGTGCCAGTAGTGGACAGGGACCGCGGACCGGGGAGCTGTTTTTT; CDR3: CASSGQGPRTGELFF
size: few; D: .; J: TRBJ2-1; V: TRBV12-3/TRBV12-4; DNA: TGTGCCAGCAGTTTAAGGGGCAGCAATGAGCAGTTCTTC; CDR3: CASSLRGSNEQFF
size: few; D: .; J: TRBJ2-1; V: TRBV7-9; DNA: TGTGCCAGCAGCTTAGCCACCAACTACAATGAGCAGTTCTTC; CDR3: CASSLATNYNEQFF
size: .; D: TRBD2; J: TRBJ2-1; V: TRBV10-3; DNA: TGTGCCATCTCGGCTAGCGGGGGGAATGAGCAGTTCTTC; CDR3: CAISASGGNEQFF
size: few; D: .; J: TRBJ1-2; V: TRBV3-1; DNA: TGTGCCAGCAGCCAGGGGCTGAGGGATGGCTACACCTTC; CDR3: CASSQGLRDGYTF
size: .; D: .; J: TRBJ1-2; V: TRBV20-1; DNA: TGCAGTGCCACTGACGGATTCTATGGCTACACCTTC; CDR3: CSATDGFYGYTF
size: .; D: .; J: TRBJ2-3; V: TRBV29-1; DNA: TGCAGCGTTAGAGTGGTGTTCACAGATACGCAGTATTTT; CDR3: CSVRVVFTDTQYF